Below, 17 T cell receptor beta chains from the same sample are listed, as sequenced in a study of OX40 agonist ivuxolimab in advanced cancers. The library was generated by the immunoSEQ multiplex PCR assay. This immuneACCESS table, as held by TCRdb, lists in-frame sequences with V and J called but not all clones. Of the missing ones, under half trace to an unresolved V gene in checked studies; the others have no known cause. The sample contains approximately 91,000 clones, roughly 84% of them found a single time. The ten largest clones represent just over 0.3% of the sample. The sample was CD4+ or CD8+ T cells sorted from blood, taken in a trial of the OX40 agonist ivuxolimab. All receptors come from an adult with an advanced solid tumor such as melanoma, head and neck, liver or kidney cancer.

The chain has TRBV6-5 and TRBJ1-3; D remains ambiguous. V was cut by 6 bases and J by 0 bases, with 12 bases left in between. Looked up from germline, CDR1 is MNHEY and CDR2 is SVGAGI. The length of the CDR3 is 15 residues. The DNA of the CDR3 is TGTGCCAGCAGCCCCGACATTCTCTCTGGAAACACCATATATTTT. Residues: CASSPDILSGNTIYF.

The J gene is TRBJ1-1, the V gene TRBV18; D is ambiguous. The CDR3 has 13 residues. Germline lookup yields CDR1 KGHSH and CDR2 LQKENI. The germline V and J ends were trimmed by 2 bases and 7 bases, with 11 bases remaining between them. The CDR3 region is CASSPSLNNEAFF. The CDR3 bases are TGTGCCAGCTCACCAAGCCTTAATAATGAAGCTTTCTTT.

The rearrangement joins TRBV2 to TRBJ1-6; 8 bases agree with TRBD1. Germline-derived CDR1 and CDR2 are SNHLY and FYNNEI. V lost 4 bases to trimming and J lost 7 bases; unmatched junction nucleotides: 12. This CDR3 has 17 amino acids. The CDR3 DNA is TGTGCCAGCAGTGCGGCCGGGACAGGTAGGGGAAATTCACCCCTCCACTTT. Protein: CASSAAGTGRGNSPLHF.

The CDR3 loop is CASSDGTSGGTQETQYF. The CDR3 nucleotides are TGTGCCAGCAGCGACGGGACTAGCGGGGGAACACAAGAGACCCAGTACTTC. This chain joins TRBV9 and TRBJ2-5; TRBD2 matches 14 bases. Trimming took 3 bases from V and 2 from J; bases not matched to a gene: 6. This CDR3 comprises 17 residues. Germline loops: CDR1 SGDLS, CDR2 YYNGEE.

The gene calls are TRBV7-9 and TRBJ2-3; the D is unclear. Trimming took 5 bases from V and 2 from J, leaving 5 bases between them. CDR1 SEHNR and CDR2 FQNEAQ come from the germline V gene (reference sequence). The CDR3 runs to 12 residues. DNA for the CDR3: TGTGCCAGCAGCGTGACCACAGATACGCAGTATTTT. This sequence encodes CASSVTTDTQYF. The variable domain in full, completed from reference TRBV7-9 and TRBJ2-3, reads DTGVSQNPRHKITKRGQNVTFRCDPISEHNRLYWYRQTLGQGPEFLTYFQNEAQLEKSRLLSDRFSAERPKGSFSTLEIQRTEQGDSAMYLCASSVTTDTQYFGPGTRLTVL.

This sequence joins TRBV6-5 and TRBJ1-2, with a tentative D call TRBD1 (6 bases). Germline V gene lookup returns CDR1 MNHEY and CDR2 SVGAGI. The length of the CDR3 is 15 residues. Trimming took 5 bases from V and 4 from J, leaving 17 bases between them. The CDR3 nucleotides are TGTGCCAGCAGTCGTTCGTCGGGGGCGGTCTATGGCTACACCTTC. Encoded protein: CASSRSSGAVYGYTF.

The chain couples TRBV5-3 to TRBJ1-1; no firm D call. Being an ORF, TRBV5-3 has a function that is uncertain. V was pared by 1 base and J by 0 bases, with 7 bases between. The CDR3 runs 14 residues. This CDR3 reads CARSLRWVNTEAFF. As DNA, the CDR3 is TGTGCCAGAAGCTTGAGGTGGGTGAACACTGAAGCTTTCTTT.

The J gene is TRBJ1-5, the V gene TRBV15, with 7 bases that match TRBD1. The CDR3 consists of 18 residues. J gave up 3 bases and V 0 bases, and 11 bases lay outside the gene matches. Germline CDR1 and CDR2: LNHNV and YYDKDF (reference sequence). CDR3 protein: CATSRDTASGGNNQPQHF. In DNA, the CDR3 is TGTGCCACCAGCAGAGATACCGCCTCAGGGGGGAACAATCAGCCCCAGCATTTT.

This chain uses TRBV6-5 with TRBJ2-7; TRBD1 or TRBD2 may be the D gene (5 bases each). This CDR3 contains 15 residues. The V gene's germline CDR1 is MNHEY and CDR2 SVGAGI. Between the trimmed V and J ends, which lost 5 bases and 3 bases, there was a span of 17 bases. The CDR3, as DNA: TGTGCCAGCAGTGCGGATGGGGGAAGGGACTACGAGCAGTACTTC. Translation gives CASSADGGRDYEQYF.

This clone was recorded once. The rearrangement links TRBV7-9 to TRBJ2-7; D remains ambiguous. Germline CDR1 and CDR2: SEHNR and FQNEAQ (reference sequence). CDR3 length equals 14 residues. The V gene lost 2 bases and the J gene lost 0 bases, with 8 bases spanning the gap. Here the CDR3 DNA reads TGTGCCAGCAGCTTAAAAGAATTCTCCTACGAGCAGTACTTC. Translating it yields CASSLKEFSYEQYF.

The table lists this clone with a count of one. The chain couples TRBV7-2 to TRBJ1-2; D may be TRBD1 (6 bases). The CDR3 runs to 13 residues. Germline loops: CDR1 SGHTA, CDR2 FQGNSA. Trimming cost V 4 bases and J 8 bases, with 14 bases left between them. This CDR3 reads CASSSQQGYGYTF. CDR3 in DNA: TGTGCCAGCAGCTCACAACAGGGATACGGCTACACCTTC.

The chain combines TRBV4-2 with TRBJ2-3; the D call may be TRBD1 or TRBD2 (5 bases each). The length of the CDR3 is 13 residues. Germline V gives CDR1 LGHNA, CDR2 YNFKEQ. V shed 2 bases and J shed 5 bases, with 8 bases lying between them. As DNA, the CDR3 is TGTGCCAGCAGCCAAATGAGGGGAGATACGCAGTATTTT. It specifies CASSQMRGDTQYF.

The V gene is TRBV5-1, the J gene TRBJ2-7; 7 nucleotides align to TRBD1. V gave up 0 bases and J gave up 6 bases; unmatched junction bases: 6. Germline V gene sequence: CDR1 SGHRS, CDR2 YFSETQ. There are 14 residues in the CDR3. The CDR3 protein is CASSLGRGFVEQYF. CDR3 in DNA: TGCGCCAGCAGCTTGGGCAGGGGGTTCGTCGAGCAGTACTTC.

This chain connects TRBV19 to TRBJ2-2, with 9 positions matching TRBD2. Looked up from germline, CDR1 is LNHDA and CDR2 is SQIVND (reference sequence). V trimming: 3 bases; J trimming: 6 bases; junction bases outside the gene matches: 5. The CDR3 length is 15 residues. CDR3 in amino acids: CASSMAGGPAGELFF. CDR3 in DNA: TGTGCCAGTAGTATGGCGGGGGGGCCTGCCGGGGAGCTGTTTTTT. Drawing the rest from reference TRBV19 and TRBJ2-2, the complete variable domain is DGGITQSPKYLFRKEGQNVTLSCEQNLNHDAMYWYRQDPGQGLRLIYYSQIVNDFQKGDIAEGYSVSREKKESFPLTVTSAQKNPTAFYLCASSMAGGPAGELFFGEGSRLTVL.

V and J are TRBV7-2 and TRBJ2-3; 9 nucleotides match TRBD2. In germline, CDR1 is SGHTA, CDR2 FQGNSA. V lost 2 bases, J lost 3 bases, and 9 bases stayed unmatched. The CDR3 length is 17 residues. The CDR3 reads CASSLTVAGARTDTQYF. CDR3 bases: TGTGCCAGCAGCTTAACGGTAGCGGGGGCCAGGACAGATACGCAGTATTTT.

This clone was picked up one time. V usage is TRBV5-4 and J usage is TRBJ2-7; TRBD2 matches at 10 bases. The germline V gene encodes CDR1 SGHNT and CDR2 YYREEE (reference sequence). The CDR3 runs 17 residues. J was trimmed by 2 bases and V by 4 bases; bases with no gene match: 12. This CDR3 reads CASSLSGGLARPYEQYF. In DNA form, the CDR3 reads TGTGCCAGCAGCCTGTCCGGGGGACTAGCGAGGCCCTACGAGCAGTACTTC. The whole variable domain, filled in from reference TRBV5-4 and TRBJ2-7, reads ETGVTQSPTHLIKTRGQQVTLRCSSQSGHNTVSWYQQALGQGPQFIFQYYREEENGRGNFPPRFSGLQFPNYSSELNVNALELDDSALYLCASSLSGGLARPYEQYFGPGTRLTVT.

DNA of the CDR3: TGTTCAGAGGCAGGGAGGTTAGGCACTGAAGCTTTCTTT. It is translated as CSEAGRLGTEAFF. The chain is built from TRBV6-5 and TRBJ1-1; TRBD1 might be the D (5 bases). Germline V CDR1 and CDR2: MNHEY, SVGAGI. This CDR3 contains 13 residues.